Listed here is a single TCR beta chain. Its target is not known. Described treatment: oral pan-JAK inhibitor, 5-10 mg twice daily. Collection of lesional scalp punch biopsies and peripheral blood was performed in alopecia areata patients. Reverse transcription of extracted RNA yielded cDNA, which provided the sequencing template. Data came from immunoSEQ multiplex PCR; TCRdb stores just in-frame clones and leaves some out. The sample lists 100,000 to 150,000 clones; 50% to 75% were seen once. The CDR3 totals 15 residues. V was cut by 0 bases and J by 0 bases, with 12 bases left in between. Germline-derived CDR1 and CDR2 are GTSNPN and SVGIG (reference sequence). The data stem from a study of CD8+ T cells in alopecia areata. Study conclusions and caveats: Scalp sequencing also captures normal skin's resident alphabeta T cells.

V is TRBV30 and J is TRBJ2-7, with D possibly being TRBD2 (5 bases). The sample in question was CD8+ T cells sorted from blood, obtained at week 4, from a patient treated with tofacitinib. This receptor was identified in a human donor with alopecia areata. The CDR3 DNA follows: TGTGCCTGGAGTGTTGGGCTAGCCACCTCCTACGAGCAGTACTTC. Translated, it gives CAWSVGLATSYEQYF.